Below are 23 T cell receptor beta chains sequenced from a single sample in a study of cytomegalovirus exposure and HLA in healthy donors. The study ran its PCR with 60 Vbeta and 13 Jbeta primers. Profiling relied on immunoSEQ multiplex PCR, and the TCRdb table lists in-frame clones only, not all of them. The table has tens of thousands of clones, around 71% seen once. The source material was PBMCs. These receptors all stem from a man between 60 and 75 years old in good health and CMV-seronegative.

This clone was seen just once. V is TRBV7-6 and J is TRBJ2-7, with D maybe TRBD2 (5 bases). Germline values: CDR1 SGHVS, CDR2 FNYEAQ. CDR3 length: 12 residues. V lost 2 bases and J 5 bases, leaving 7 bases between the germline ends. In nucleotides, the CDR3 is TGTGCCAGCAGCTTATTCGGGAACGAGCAGTACTTC. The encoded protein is CASSLFGNEQYF.

The DNA for the CDR3 is TGTGCCAGTAGTACGGCAGGTCGGATCCTTACCTTC. Translating it yields CASSTAGRILTF. The rearrangement joins TRBV19 to TRBJ1-2; no reliable D call. V dropped 4 bases and J dropped 14 bases, with 17 bases sitting between them. The CDR3 covers 12 residues. The germline V gene has CDR1 LNHDA and CDR2 SQIVND (reference sequence).

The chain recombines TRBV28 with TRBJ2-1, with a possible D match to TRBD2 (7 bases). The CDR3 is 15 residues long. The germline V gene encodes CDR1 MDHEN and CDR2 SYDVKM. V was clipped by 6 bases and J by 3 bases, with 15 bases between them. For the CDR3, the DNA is TGTGCCAGCAGGGGGGCGGGGGAGAGCTACAATGAGCAGTTCTTC. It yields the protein CASRGAGESYNEQFF. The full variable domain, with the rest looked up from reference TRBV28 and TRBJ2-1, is DVKVTQSSRYLVKRTGEKVFLECVQDMDHENMFWYRQDPGLGLRLIYFSYDVKMKEKGDIPEGYSVSREKKERFSLILESASTNQTSMYLCASRGAGESYNEQFFGPGTRLTVL.

The DNA for the CDR3 is TGTGCCAGCAGCGCCCCAGGGTTCTCGGAGCAGTACTTC. Its protein is CASSAPGFSEQYF. V is TRBV9 and J is TRBJ2-7, with a possible D match to TRBD1 (5 bases). Trimming removed 3 bases from V and 7 bases from J, with 14 bases in between. This CDR3 contains 13 residues. Germline-derived CDR1 and CDR2 are SGDLS and YYNGEE.

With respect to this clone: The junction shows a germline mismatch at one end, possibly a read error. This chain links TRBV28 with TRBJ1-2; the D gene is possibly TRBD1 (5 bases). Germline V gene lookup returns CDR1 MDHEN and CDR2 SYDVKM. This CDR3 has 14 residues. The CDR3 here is CASSLGGDNNGYTF. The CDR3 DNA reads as TGTGCCAGCAGTTTAGGGGGGGATAACAATGGCTACACCTTC.

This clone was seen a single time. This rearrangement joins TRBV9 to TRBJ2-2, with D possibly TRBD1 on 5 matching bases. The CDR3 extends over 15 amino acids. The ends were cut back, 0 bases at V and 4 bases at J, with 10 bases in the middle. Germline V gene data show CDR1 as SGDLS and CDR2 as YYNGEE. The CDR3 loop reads CASSVARVGTGELFF. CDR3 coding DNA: TGTGCCAGCAGCGTAGCCAGGGTAGGCACCGGGGAGCTGTTTTTT. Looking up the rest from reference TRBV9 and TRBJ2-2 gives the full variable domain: DSGVTQTPKHLITATGQRVTLRCSPRSGDLSVYWYQQSLDQGLQFLIQYYNGEERAKGNILERFSAQQFPDLHSELNLSSLELGDSALYFCASSVARVGTGELFFGEGSRLTVL.

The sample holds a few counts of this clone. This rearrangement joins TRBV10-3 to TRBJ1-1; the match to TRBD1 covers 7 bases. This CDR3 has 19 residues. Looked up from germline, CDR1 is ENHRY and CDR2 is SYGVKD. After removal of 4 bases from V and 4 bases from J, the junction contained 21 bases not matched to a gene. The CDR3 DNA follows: TGTGCCATCAGTGGTAGGAGAGGGGGCGCAGGGCTAAGAAGCACTGAAGCTTTCTTT. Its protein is CAISGRRGGAGLRSTEAFF.

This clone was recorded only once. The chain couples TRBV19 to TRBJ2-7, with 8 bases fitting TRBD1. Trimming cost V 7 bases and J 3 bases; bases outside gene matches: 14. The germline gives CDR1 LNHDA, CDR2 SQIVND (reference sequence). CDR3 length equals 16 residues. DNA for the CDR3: TGTGCCAGTACCCCGGCGGGCGACAGGGGTCTCTACGAGCAGTACTTC. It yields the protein CASTPAGDRGLYEQYF.

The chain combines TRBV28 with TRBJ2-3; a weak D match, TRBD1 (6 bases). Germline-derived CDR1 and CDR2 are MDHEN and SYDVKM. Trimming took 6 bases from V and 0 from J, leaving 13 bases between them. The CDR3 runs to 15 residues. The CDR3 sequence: CASRGQSSSTDTQYF. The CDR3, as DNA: TGTGCCAGCAGAGGACAGTCCTCTAGCACAGATACGCAGTATTTT.

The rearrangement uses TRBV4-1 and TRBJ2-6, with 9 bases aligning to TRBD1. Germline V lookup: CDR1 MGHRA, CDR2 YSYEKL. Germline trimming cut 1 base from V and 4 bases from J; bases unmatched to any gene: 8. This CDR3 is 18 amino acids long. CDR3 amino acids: CASSQAGTGISGANVLTF. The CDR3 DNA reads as TGCGCCAGCAGCCAAGCCGGGACAGGGATTTCGGGGGCCAACGTCCTGACTTTC.

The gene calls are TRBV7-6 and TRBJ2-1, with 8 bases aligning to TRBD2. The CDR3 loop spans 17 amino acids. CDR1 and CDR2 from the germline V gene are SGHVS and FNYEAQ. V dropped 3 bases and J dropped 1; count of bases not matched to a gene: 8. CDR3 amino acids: CASSFFGGGTSYNEQFF. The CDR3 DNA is TGTGCCAGCAGCTTCTTCGGGGGGGGCACTTCCTACAATGAGCAGTTCTTC.

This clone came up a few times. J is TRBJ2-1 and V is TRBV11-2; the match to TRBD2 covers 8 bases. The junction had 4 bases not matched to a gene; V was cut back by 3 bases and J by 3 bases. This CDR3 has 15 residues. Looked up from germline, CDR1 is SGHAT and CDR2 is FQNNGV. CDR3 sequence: CASSLTSAFYNEQFF. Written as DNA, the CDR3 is TGTGCCAGCAGCTTGACTAGCGCCTTCTACAATGAGCAGTTCTTC. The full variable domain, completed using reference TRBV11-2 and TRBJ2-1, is EAGVAQSPRYKIIEKRQSVAFWCNPISGHATLYWYQQILGQGPKLLIQFQNNGVVDDSQLPKDRFSAERLKGVDSTLKIQPAKLEDSAVYLCASSLTSAFYNEQFFGPGTRLTVL.

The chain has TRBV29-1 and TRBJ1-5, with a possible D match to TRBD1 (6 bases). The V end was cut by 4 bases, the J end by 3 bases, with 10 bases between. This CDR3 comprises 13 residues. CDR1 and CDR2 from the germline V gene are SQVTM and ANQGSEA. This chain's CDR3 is CSVGTDFNQPQHF. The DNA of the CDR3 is TGCAGCGTTGGGACAGACTTCAATCAGCCCCAGCATTTT.

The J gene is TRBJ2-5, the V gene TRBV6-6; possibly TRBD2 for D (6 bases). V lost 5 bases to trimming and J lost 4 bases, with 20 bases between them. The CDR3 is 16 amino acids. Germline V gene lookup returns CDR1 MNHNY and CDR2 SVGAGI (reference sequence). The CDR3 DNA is TGTGCCAGCAGTACCCGAGTTGCGGACGGGAGAGAGACCCAGTACTTC. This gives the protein CASSTRVADGRETQYF.

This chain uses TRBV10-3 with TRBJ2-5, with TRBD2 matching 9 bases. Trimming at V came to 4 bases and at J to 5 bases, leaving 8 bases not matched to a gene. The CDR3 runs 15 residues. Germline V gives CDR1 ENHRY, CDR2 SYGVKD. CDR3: CAISVLAGDLETQYF. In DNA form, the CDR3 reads TGTGCCATCAGTGTGTTAGCGGGGGATCTGGAGACCCAGTACTTC.

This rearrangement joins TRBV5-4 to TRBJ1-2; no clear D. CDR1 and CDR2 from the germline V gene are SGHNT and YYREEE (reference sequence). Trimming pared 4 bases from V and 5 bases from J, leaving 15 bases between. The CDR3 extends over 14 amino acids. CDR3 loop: CASSPAGERYGYTF. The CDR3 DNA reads TGTGCCAGCAGCCCGGCAGGCGAGAGATATGGCTACACCTTC.

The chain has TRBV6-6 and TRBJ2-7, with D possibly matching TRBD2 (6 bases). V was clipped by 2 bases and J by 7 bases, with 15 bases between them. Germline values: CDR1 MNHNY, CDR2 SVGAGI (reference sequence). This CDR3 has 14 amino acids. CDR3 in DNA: TGTGCCAGCAGTTACGGAGGGATCGGAGAAGAGCAGTACTTC. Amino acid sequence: CASSYGGIGEEQYF.

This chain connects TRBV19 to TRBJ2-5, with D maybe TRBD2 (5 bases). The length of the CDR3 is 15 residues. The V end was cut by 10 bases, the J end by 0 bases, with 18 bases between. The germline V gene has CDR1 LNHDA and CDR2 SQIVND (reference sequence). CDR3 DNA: TGTGCCACCGCGGGCGGGCGAGAATACCAAGAGACCCAGTACTTC. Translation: CATAGGREYQETQYF. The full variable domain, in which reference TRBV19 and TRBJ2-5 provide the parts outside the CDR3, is DGGITQSPKYLFRKEGQNVTLSCEQNLNHDAMYWYRQDPGQGLRLIYYSQIVNDFQKGDIAEGYSVSREKKESFPLTVTSAQKNPTAFYLCATAGGREYQETQYFGPGTRLLVL.

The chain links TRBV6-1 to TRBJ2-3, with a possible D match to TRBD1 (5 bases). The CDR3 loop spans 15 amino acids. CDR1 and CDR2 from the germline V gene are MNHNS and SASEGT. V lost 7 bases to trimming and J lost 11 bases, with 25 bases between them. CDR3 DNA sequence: TGTGCCAGCATCACACAGGCTACTATACTATATAGGCAGTATTTT. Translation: CASITQATILYRQYF.

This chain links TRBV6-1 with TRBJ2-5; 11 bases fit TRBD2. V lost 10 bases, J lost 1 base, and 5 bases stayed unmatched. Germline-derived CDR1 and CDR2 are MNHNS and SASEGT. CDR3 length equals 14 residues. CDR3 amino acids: CATVAGGPQETQYF. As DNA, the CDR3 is TGTGCCACCGTAGCGGGGGGGCCCCAAGAGACCCAGTACTTC.

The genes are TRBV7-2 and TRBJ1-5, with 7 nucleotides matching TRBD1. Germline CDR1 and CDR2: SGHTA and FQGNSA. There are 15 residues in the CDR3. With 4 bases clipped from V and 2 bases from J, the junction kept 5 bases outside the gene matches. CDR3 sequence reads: CASSSGDSRNQPQHF. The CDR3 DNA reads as TGTGCCAGCAGCTCCGGGGACAGCCGCAATCAGCCCCAGCATTTT.

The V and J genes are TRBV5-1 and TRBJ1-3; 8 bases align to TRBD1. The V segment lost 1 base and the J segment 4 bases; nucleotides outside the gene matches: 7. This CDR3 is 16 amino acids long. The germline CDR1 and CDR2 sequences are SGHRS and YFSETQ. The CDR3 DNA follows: TGCGCCAGCAGCTTGCAGGCAGGGGGCGAGGGAAACACCATATATTTT. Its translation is CASSLQAGGEGNTIYF.

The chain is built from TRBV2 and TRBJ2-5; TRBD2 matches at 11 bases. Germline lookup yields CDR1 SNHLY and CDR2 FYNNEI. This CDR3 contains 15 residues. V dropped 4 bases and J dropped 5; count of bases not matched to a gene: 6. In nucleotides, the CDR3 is TGTGCCAGCAGTGGACTAGCGGGGTCAGGGGAGACCCAGTACTTC. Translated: CASSGLAGSGETQYF.